This T cell receptor (beta chain) was captured in a study of tumor-infiltrating lymphocytes in localized non-small cell lung cancer. Study-wide background: Patients included smokers and never-smokers with various histologies, some sampled after neoadjuvant chemotherapy.

Regarding the study as a whole: Immunotypes IM1 and IM2 had similar TCR-derived T-cell fractions. Each assay used a separate piece of the same tissue. Tumor T-cell fraction was not associated with recurrence-free survival.

This clone was seen only a few times. Its antigen remains unknown. Assay: immunoSEQ multiplex PCR; the TCRdb copy retains only in-frame clones and omits some. In the table there are about 12,000 clones, just over 85% of which are singletons. V lost 2 bases, J lost 1 base, and 14 bases lay in between. CDR1 is MDHEN and CDR2 is SYDVKM in the germline V gene. CDR3 length: 16 residues. Sequencing was performed on lung tumor tissue. This TCR was recovered from a human donor with non-small cell lung cancer. The chain uses TRBV28 and TRBJ2-5; tentatively, D is TRBD1 (6 bases). The CDR3 DNA reads as TGTGCCAGCAGTTTAGGGGGCCGGACCCTCCAAGAGACCCAGTACTTC. Its protein product is CASSLGGRTLQETQYF.